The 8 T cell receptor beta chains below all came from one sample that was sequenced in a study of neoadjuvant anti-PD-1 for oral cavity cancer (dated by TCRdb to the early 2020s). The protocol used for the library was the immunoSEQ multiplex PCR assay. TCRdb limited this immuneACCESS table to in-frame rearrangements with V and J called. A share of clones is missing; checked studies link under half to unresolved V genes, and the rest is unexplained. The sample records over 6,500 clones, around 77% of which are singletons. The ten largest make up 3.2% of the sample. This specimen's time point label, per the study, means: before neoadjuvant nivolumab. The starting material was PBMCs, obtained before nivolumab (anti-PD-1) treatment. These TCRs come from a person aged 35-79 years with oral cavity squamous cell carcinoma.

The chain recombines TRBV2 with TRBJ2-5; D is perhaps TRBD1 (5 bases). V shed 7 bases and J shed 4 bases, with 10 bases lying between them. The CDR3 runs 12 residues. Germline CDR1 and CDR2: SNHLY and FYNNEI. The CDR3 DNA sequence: TGTGCCAGCAAAGGGGATGGAGAGACCCAGTACTTC. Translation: CASKGDGETQYF.

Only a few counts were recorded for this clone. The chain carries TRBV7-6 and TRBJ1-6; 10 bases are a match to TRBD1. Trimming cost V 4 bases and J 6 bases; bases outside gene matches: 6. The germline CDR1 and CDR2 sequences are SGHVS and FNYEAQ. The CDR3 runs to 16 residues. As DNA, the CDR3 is TGTGCCAGCAGCTCAACCGGGACAGGGGCTAATTCACCCCTCCACTTT. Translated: CASSSTGTGANSPLHF.

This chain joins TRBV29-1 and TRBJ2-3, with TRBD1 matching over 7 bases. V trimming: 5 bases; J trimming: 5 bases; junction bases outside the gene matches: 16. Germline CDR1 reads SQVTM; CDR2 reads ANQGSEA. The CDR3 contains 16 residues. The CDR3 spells CSVLGKPGQSIDTQYF. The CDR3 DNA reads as TGCAGCGTTCTAGGTAAGCCGGGACAGTCAATAGATACGCAGTATTTT.

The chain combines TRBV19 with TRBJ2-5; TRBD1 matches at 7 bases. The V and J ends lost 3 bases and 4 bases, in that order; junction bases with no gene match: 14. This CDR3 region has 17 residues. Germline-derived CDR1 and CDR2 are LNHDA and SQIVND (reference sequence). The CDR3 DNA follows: TGTGCCAGTAGTATCATCCTCCGGACAGGCATTCTAGAGACCCAGTACTTC. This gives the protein CASSIILRTGILETQYF. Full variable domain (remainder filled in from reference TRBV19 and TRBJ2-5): DGGITQSPKYLFRKEGQNVTLSCEQNLNHDAMYWYRQDPGQGLRLIYYSQIVNDFQKGDIAEGYSVSREKKESFPLTVTSAQKNPTAFYLCASSIILRTGILETQYFGPGTRLLVL.

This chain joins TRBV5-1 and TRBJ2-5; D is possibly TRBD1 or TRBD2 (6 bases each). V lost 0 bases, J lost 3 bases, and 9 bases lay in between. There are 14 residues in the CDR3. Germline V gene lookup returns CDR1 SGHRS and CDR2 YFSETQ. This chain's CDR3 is CASSLGGAKETQYF. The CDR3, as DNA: TGCGCCAGCAGCTTGGGGGGGGCCAAAGAGACCCAGTACTTC.

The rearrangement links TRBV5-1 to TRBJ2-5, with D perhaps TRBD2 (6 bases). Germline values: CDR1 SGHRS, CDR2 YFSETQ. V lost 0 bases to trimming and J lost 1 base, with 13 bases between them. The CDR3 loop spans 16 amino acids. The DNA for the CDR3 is TGCGCCAGCAGCTTGGTTCCGGGCGGGGCCCAAGAGACCCAGTACTTC. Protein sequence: CASSLVPGGAQETQYF.

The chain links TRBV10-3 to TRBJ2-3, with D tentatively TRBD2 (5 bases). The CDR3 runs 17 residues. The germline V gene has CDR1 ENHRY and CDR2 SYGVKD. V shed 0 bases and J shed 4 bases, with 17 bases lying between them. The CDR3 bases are TGTGCCATCAGTGAGTCCCGGGGTAATGCTTTAGCAGATACGCAGTATTTT. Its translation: CAISESRGNALADTQYF.

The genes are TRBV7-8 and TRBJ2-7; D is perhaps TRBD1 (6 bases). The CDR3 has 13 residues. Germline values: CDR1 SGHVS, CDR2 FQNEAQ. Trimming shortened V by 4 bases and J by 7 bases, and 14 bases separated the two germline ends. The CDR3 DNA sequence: TGTGCCAGCAGCTCCAGGGGCCCGGGGGAGCAGTACTTC. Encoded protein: CASSSRGPGEQYF.